This T cell receptor (beta chain) is drawn from a study of Graves' ophthalmopathy and Graves' hyperthyroidism (dated by TCRdb to the late 2010s). In the study overall: Peripheral blood was collected at initial diagnosis, before any treatment. An independent validation cohort was composed of 18 hyperthyroidism patients and about 16 patients who later progressed from hyperthyroidism to ophthalmopathy. The roughly 94 discovery patients were randomly split 7:3 into training and test sets. In over 5 hyperthyroidism patients, the T-cell repertoires found in thyroid tissue were compared with those found in blood. To explore V-J signatures that distinguish ophthalmopathy from hyperthyroidism, a discovery set of around 100 patients was enrolled, made up of 40 to 45 with ophthalmopathy and fewer than 60 with stable hyperthyroidism. In total, around 130 blood samples were TCR-sequenced: some 40 ophthalmopathy, roughly 77 hyperthyroidism and some 17 hyperthyroidism-to-ophthalmopathy patients. Following sampling, methimazole starting at 30 mg daily was administered to hyperthyroidism patients, and high-dose intravenous methylprednisolone was administered to ophthalmopathy patients. The study used TCR beta repertoire signatures to distinguish Graves' ophthalmopathy from Graves' hyperthyroidism and to predict progression to ophthalmopathy. Overall study outcomes, separate from this receptor: Most of the expanded thyroid clonotypes with a frequency above 0.001 were also detected in blood, and it was suggested that the thyroid immune response may be reflected by blood repertoires. No statistical method was used to predetermine the sample size, and group allocation was not hidden from the investigators. In validation, the model predicted ophthalmopathy progression with more than 55% sensitivity and approximately 75% specificity; about a dozen predicted patients were CT-confirmed with GO in a median of 6.5 months. In cross-validation, the 13-signature model distinguished ophthalmopathy from stable hyperthyroidism with approximately 88% sensitivity and around 81% specificity, and in the test set the corresponding values were roughly 80% and 75%.

The sample holds many counts of this clonotype. The clone's antigen remains unknown. No base-level quality is on record; no much larger clone is a single base apart. From cysteine to phenylalanine, the CDR3 is 13 amino acids long. Left in the record is the CDR3 DNA by itself, 39 bases read in frame from the first base. For CDR1 and CDR2, the germline V gene lists ENHRY and SYGVKD. At the junction V is shortened by 10 bases and J by 5 bases; bases outside the gene matches: 4. Patients with ophthalmopathy had moderately to severely active disease, with a Clinical Activity Score of 3 or more, a NOSPECS grade of 4 or more, and a disease duration of less than 3 months. Patients with other autoimmune diseases, uncontrolled infections, pregnancy or lactation were excluded from the study. Clinical symptoms, serum thyroxine, TRAb, thyroid ultrasound and orbital computed tomography formed the basis of the diagnosis. Ficoll-Paque density gradient centrifugation was used to isolate PBMCs from around 10 ml of fresh peripheral blood. Total RNA was extracted with Trizol reagent and quality-checked on an Agilent 2100 Bioanalyzer.

For repertoire sequencing, the TCR beta CDR3 regions were amplified from RNA transcripts. The first round was an RT-PCR using HTBI primers with the Qiagen OneStep RT-PCR kit, and this first round was followed by a second-round multiplex PCR, then size selection and purification. Sequencing of the libraries was carried out on an Illumina HiSeq2000 in paired-end mode with 100 bp reads. Under the source paper's analysis protocol: SOAPnuke was used to process the reads, removing any read that contained adapters or uncalled bases, had a mean Phred below 15, or lacked an exact match to the constant primer or identifier. COPE v1.2.5 was used to merge the high-quality paired reads. Unique nucleotide sequences were defined as clonotypes and aligned to IMGT TRB V, D and J references using MiTCR v1.1. The analysis was limited to V-J combinations with a frequency above 0.0001, which together covered 98% to 99.2% of repertoires. For each V-J combination, a TCR clonal expansion and chaos score was defined as the ratio of F50 clonal expansion to chaos observed in the TCRdist matrix. Features were reduced by Welch's t-statistics and random forest to over 10 V-J combinations, which fed a naive Bayes classifier. The Morisita-Horn index was used to measure how similar the thyroid and blood repertoires were. TCRdb's own reprocessing of the public reads used fastp at Q25 and MiXCR and kept productive beta chains. Each entry is one CDR3 protein sequence, shown with its most common DNA and genes. The V and J calls here are based on TCRdb, not the publication. This sample lists over 11,000 distinct CDR3 sequences; about 50% were detected once. The ten largest account for around 42% of the sample.

The sequencing sample was made of peripheral blood. This clonotype was obtained from a woman aged 25 to 39 with Graves' ophthalmopathy. Donor details come from another sample of the same person, matched by shared clones. This chain is built from TRBV10-3 and TRBJ2-3, and TRBD2 matches 12 of the central bases. The bases read TGTGCCACCTGGACTAGCGGGAAAGATACGCAGTATTTT. It codes for CATWTSGKDTQYF.